This TCR beta chain was identified in a study of shared clonotypes between healthy human individuals. Trimming shortened V by 6 bases and J by 7 bases, and 15 bases separated the two germline ends. The CDR3 is 14 residues long. CDR1 MDHEN and CDR2 SYDVKM come from the germline V gene. CD45RO-negative, CCR7-positively selected cells formed the naive CD8 fraction, excluding terminally differentiated effector memory CD45RA+ cells. The method was immunoSEQ multiplex PCR; TCRdb's version includes in-frame clones alone and lacks a portion of them. The sample yields about 2.1 million clones, about 93% seen once.

This sequence was found in a man aged 18-30 years in good health. Some clones in this sample may be carry-over from other donors' samples. Sequencing was done on a sample of naive CD8+ T cells from PBMCs. The chain carries TRBV28 and TRBJ1-4; TRBD1 might be the D (5 bases). The CDR3 DNA is TGTGCCAGCAGAAAATTGCAGGGTAGTGAAAAACTGTTTTTT. Its translation: CASRKLQGSEKLFF.